These T cell receptor beta chains were read from a single sample in a study of blood T cell repertoires in COVID-19. Measured with immunoSEQ multiplex PCR; TCRdb has only the in-frame clones, and not every one. The table has around 100,000 clones, roughly 82% seen once. Sequencing input: peripheral blood. All receptors come from a human donor in a cohort sampled during active COVID-19. Both conserved end residues are part of each CDR3. Fields, in order: V gene, D gene, J gene, clone size, CDR3 DNA, CDR3 protein. A D gene is named only where the DNA matches it firmly. Part of the rows lack a size; the others show once, few, many or a class for expanded clones.

V gene: TRBV4-2
D gene: TRBD2
J gene: TRBJ2-3
clone size: .
CDR3 DNA: TGTGCCAGCTCCCCCGGACTAGGCGGCACAGATACGCAGTATTTT
CDR3 protein: CASSPGLGGTDTQYF

V gene: TRBV6-4
D gene: .
J gene: TRBJ2-2
clone size: few
CDR3 DNA: TGTGCCAGCAGTGCAGACAACTCTGGCGGGGAGCTGTTTTTT
CDR3 protein: CASSADNSGGELFF

V gene: TRBV18
D gene: TRBD1
J gene: TRBJ2-7
clone size: .
CDR3 DNA: TGTGCCAGCTCACCAGGGACAGAGACCTACGAGCAGTACTTC
CDR3 protein: CASSPGTETYEQYF

V gene: TRBV18
D gene: .
J gene: TRBJ1-1
clone size: once
CDR3 DNA: TGTGCCAGCTCACCCGGCCTCCAGGGTCCTGGAGCTTTCTTT
CDR3 protein: CASSPGLQGPGAFF

V gene: TRBV6-5
D gene: .
J gene: TRBJ1-1
clone size: once
CDR3 DNA: TGTGCCAGCAGTTACATGGGGCGGGGGAGAAGCACTGAAGCTTTCTTT
CDR3 protein: CASSYMGRGRSTEAFF

V gene: TRBV5-1
D gene: .
J gene: TRBJ1-3
clone size: .
CDR3 DNA: TGCGCCAGCAGCCTCGACAGCTCTGGAAACACCATATATTTT
CDR3 protein: CASSLDSSGNTIYF

V gene: TRBV7-2
D gene: .
J gene: TRBJ2-7
clone size: .
CDR3 DNA: TGTGCCAGCAGCTTAGAAGGGGCGGACCCTACCTACGAGCAGTACTTC
CDR3 protein: CASSLEGADPTYEQYF

V gene: TRBV5-6
D gene: .
J gene: TRBJ1-1
clone size: .
CDR3 DNA: TGTGCCAGCAGCTTTCGAGTCGCCAACACTGAAGCTTTCTTT
CDR3 protein: CASSFRVANTEAFF

V gene: TRBV29-1
D gene: .
J gene: TRBJ2-3
clone size: .
CDR3 DNA: TGCAGCGTTGGGCCTAGACAGCACCTCATAACAGATACGCAGTATTTT
CDR3 protein: CSVGPRQHLITDTQYF

V gene: TRBV4-2
D gene: .
J gene: TRBJ2-5
clone size: .
CDR3 DNA: TGTGCCAGCAGCCAAGAAGCAAACCGGGAGACCCAGTACTTC
CDR3 protein: CASSQEANRETQYF

V gene: TRBV7-2
D gene: TRBD1
J gene: TRBJ2-2
clone size: .
CDR3 DNA: TGTGCCAGCAGCTTAAGCCCCGGGCAGGGGGCCGGGGAGCTGTTTTTT
CDR3 protein: CASSLSPGQGAGELFF

V gene: TRBV5-5
D gene: TRBD1
J gene: TRBJ2-6
clone size: .
CDR3 DNA: TGTGCCAGCAGACCGGCCAGGGGGCTTTACAACGTCCTGACTTTC
CDR3 protein: CASRPARGLYNVLTF

V gene: TRBV7-6
D gene: .
J gene: TRBJ2-2
clone size: .
CDR3 DNA: TGTGCCAGCAGCGATCTATGGGGGGACCTCAACACCGGGGAGCTGTTTTTT
CDR3 protein: CASSDLWGDLNTGELFF

V gene: TRBV6-5
D gene: TRBD1
J gene: TRBJ2-4
clone size: .
CDR3 DNA: TGTGCCAGCAGTTACCTGGGACAGGGCTTCAAAAACATTCAGTACTTC
CDR3 protein: CASSYLGQGFKNIQYF

V gene: TRBV7-3
D gene: .
J gene: TRBJ2-1
clone size: .
CDR3 DNA: TGTGCCAGCAGCTTTGGAGCGGGTACCTACAATGAGCAGTTCTTC
CDR3 protein: CASSFGAGTYNEQFF

V gene: TRBV10-3
D gene: .
J gene: TRBJ1-1
clone size: .
CDR3 DNA: TGTGCCATCAGTGATCTGACCGGGGGCACTGAAGCTTTCTTT
CDR3 protein: CAISDLTGGTEAFF

V gene: TRBV6-2/TRBV6-3
D gene: .
J gene: TRBJ1-5
clone size: .
CDR3 DNA: TGTGCCAGCAGTTCCCCGCAGGTCTTCAATCAGCCCCAGCATTTT
CDR3 protein: CASSSPQVFNQPQHF

V gene: TRBV5-8
D gene: TRBD1
J gene: TRBJ2-7
clone size: .
CDR3 DNA: TGTGCCAGCAGCTTGGCTCCAGGGACAGGTACATACGAGCAGTACTTC
CDR3 protein: CASSLAPGTGTYEQYF

V gene: TRBV13
D gene: .
J gene: TRBJ1-6
clone size: once
CDR3 DNA: TGTGCCAGCAGCTTAGGCCGGAGCTCCTATAATTCACCCCTCCACTTT
CDR3 protein: CASSLGRSSYNSPLHF

V gene: TRBV11-3
D gene: .
J gene: TRBJ1-1
clone size: .
CDR3 DNA: TGTGCCAGCAGATGGGGACCCCCGGGGGATACTGAAGCTTTCTTT
CDR3 protein: CASRWGPPGDTEAFF

V gene: TRBV7-2
D gene: TRBD2
J gene: TRBJ2-7
clone size: few
CDR3 DNA: TGTGCCAGCAGCTCCATAGCGGGGGGCACCTACGAGCAGTACTTC
CDR3 protein: CASSSIAGGTYEQYF

V gene: TRBV18
D gene: TRBD1
J gene: TRBJ2-5
clone size: .
CDR3 DNA: TGTGCCAGCTCACGGTTGGGACAGGGGGCCCAAGAGACCCAGTACTTC
CDR3 protein: CASSRLGQGAQETQYF

V gene: TRBV5-1
D gene: TRBD1
J gene: TRBJ1-4
clone size: .
CDR3 DNA: TGCGCCAGCAGCTTGGCCGGGGGACAGGGCGATGAAAAACTGTTTTTT
CDR3 protein: CASSLAGGQGDEKLFF

V gene: TRBV19
D gene: .
J gene: TRBJ2-2
clone size: .
CDR3 DNA: TGTGCCAGTACCCCAAGGGGGATGGACACCGGGGAGCTGTTTTTT
CDR3 protein: CASTPRGMDTGELFF

V gene: TRBV7-2
D gene: TRBD1
J gene: TRBJ1-2
clone size: once
CDR3 DNA: TGTGCCAGCAGCTTTGGACAGGGTGAATATGGCTACACCTTC
CDR3 protein: CASSFGQGEYGYTF

V gene: TRBV7-2
D gene: TRBD2
J gene: TRBJ2-3
clone size: .
CDR3 DNA: TGTGCCAGCAGCTCCAGTCTGGGACTAGCGGGGGCTTTTTTT
CDR3 protein: CASSSSLGLAGAFF

V gene: TRBV4-2
D gene: TRBD2
J gene: TRBJ2-5
clone size: .
CDR3 DNA: TGTGCCAGCAGCCTGCGGGGGGCCTGGGAGACCCAGTACTTC
CDR3 protein: CASSLRGAWETQYF

V gene: TRBV23-1
D gene: .
J gene: TRBJ1-1
clone size: .
CDR3 DNA: TGCGCCAGCAGTCAATTTTGGGTCCCGGGGGCTGAAGCTTTCTTT
CDR3 protein: CASSQFWVPGAEAFF

V gene: TRBV18
D gene: .
J gene: TRBJ1-1
clone size: .
CDR3 DNA: TGTGCCAGCTCACTCACCAACGGGGGGAGCGCTGAAGCTTTCTTT
CDR3 protein: CASSLTNGGSAEAFF

V gene: TRBV19
D gene: TRBD1
J gene: TRBJ1-6
clone size: .
CDR3 DNA: TGTGCCAGTAGTATCTTAGCCCTCGGGACAGCAGATTCACCCCTCCACTTT
CDR3 protein: CASSILALGTADSPLHF

V gene: TRBV25-1
D gene: TRBD2
J gene: TRBJ2-1
clone size: .
CDR3 DNA: TGTGCCAGCAGTGACCGACTAGCGGGGGTCTACAATGAGCAGTTCTTC
CDR3 protein: CASSDRLAGVYNEQFF

V gene: TRBV5-8
D gene: .
J gene: TRBJ2-7
clone size: .
CDR3 DNA: TGTGCCAGCAGCTTCACAGGGCCCTACGAGCAGTACTTC
CDR3 protein: CASSFTGPYEQYF

V gene: TRBV18
D gene: .
J gene: TRBJ2-2
clone size: .
CDR3 DNA: TGTGCCAGCTCACTGAACGGGAACACCGGGGAGCTGTTTTTT
CDR3 protein: CASSLNGNTGELFF

V gene: TRBV29-1
D gene: .
J gene: TRBJ1-2
clone size: .
CDR3 DNA: TGCAGCGTTGAGAGGGGAGGCTATGGCTACACCTTC
CDR3 protein: CSVERGGYGYTF

V gene: TRBV11-3
D gene: .
J gene: TRBJ2-5
clone size: .
CDR3 DNA: TGTGCCAGCAGCTTAGACATCGGTTTGAGGGAGACCCAGTACTTC
CDR3 protein: CASSLDIGLRETQYF

V gene: TRBV7-2
D gene: .
J gene: TRBJ1-3
clone size: .
CDR3 DNA: TGTGCCAGCAGCTTCCCTACAGAATTCTCTGGAAACACCATATATTTT
CDR3 protein: CASSFPTEFSGNTIYF

V gene: TRBV19
D gene: .
J gene: TRBJ2-2
clone size: .
CDR3 DNA: TGTGCCAGCAGCGGGTGGTTAACCGGGGAGCTGTTTTTT
CDR3 protein: CASSGWLTGELFF

V gene: TRBV7-2
D gene: TRBD2
J gene: TRBJ2-2
clone size: .
CDR3 DNA: TGTGCCAGCAGCCCCCGGCGACTAGCGGGGGGGCTGGACGGGGAGCTGTTTTTT
CDR3 protein: CASSPRRLAGGLDGELFF

V gene: TRBV28
D gene: TRBD1
J gene: TRBJ2-1
clone size: .
CDR3 DNA: TGTGCCAGCAGTAGTGCCGGGACAGGTAGGCATGAGCAGTTCTTC
CDR3 protein: CASSSAGTGRHEQFF

V gene: TRBV23-1
D gene: TRBD1
J gene: TRBJ1-2
clone size: .
CDR3 DNA: TGCGCCAGCAGTCAACAGACAGGGGCCTATGGCTACACCTTC
CDR3 protein: CASSQQTGAYGYTF

V gene: TRBV7-2
D gene: TRBD1
J gene: TRBJ1-4
clone size: .
CDR3 DNA: TGTGCCAGCAGCCCAACAGGGGGGACTAATGAAAAACTGTTTTTT
CDR3 protein: CASSPTGGTNEKLFF

V gene: TRBV7-2
D gene: .
J gene: TRBJ2-1
clone size: .
CDR3 DNA: TGTGCCAGCAGCTCCGCGGGCGGGGCGTCCTACAATGAGCAGTTCTTC
CDR3 protein: CASSSAGGASYNEQFF

V gene: TRBV25-1
D gene: .
J gene: TRBJ1-4
clone size: .
CDR3 DNA: TGTGCCAGCAGTGAGGGCCCTCTGCTAACTAATGAAAAACTGTTTTTT
CDR3 protein: CASSEGPLLTNEKLFF

V gene: TRBV2
D gene: .
J gene: TRBJ2-5
clone size: .
CDR3 DNA: TGTGCCAGCAGTGAGTCAGGGGTACAAGAGACCCAGTACTTC
CDR3 protein: CASSESGVQETQYF

V gene: TRBV4-2
D gene: TRBD2
J gene: TRBJ2-2
clone size: .
CDR3 DNA: TGTGCCAGCAGCCAAGAACCAGGCGGGGGGTCCGGGGAGCTGTTTTTT
CDR3 protein: CASSQEPGGGSGELFF

V gene: TRBV7-3
D gene: .
J gene: TRBJ1-5
clone size: .
CDR3 DNA: TGTGCCAGCAGCCTAACCCACGGTCAGCCCCAGCATTTT
CDR3 protein: CASSLTHGQPQHF

V gene: TRBV4-1
D gene: TRBD1
J gene: TRBJ1-1
clone size: .
CDR3 DNA: TGCGCCAGCAGCCTGGGCCTAAAACAGGGGGGGGCTGAAGCTTTCTTT
CDR3 protein: CASSLGLKQGGAEAFF

V gene: TRBV25-1
D gene: .
J gene: TRBJ2-2
clone size: few
CDR3 DNA: TGTGCCAGCAGTGGCGGGACAGCCCGAACCGGGGAGCTGTTTTTT
CDR3 protein: CASSGGTARTGELFF

V gene: TRBV18
D gene: .
J gene: TRBJ1-1
clone size: .
CDR3 DNA: TGTGCCAGCTCACCACCTTATTCTCGGGACACTGAAGCTTTCTTT
CDR3 protein: CASSPPYSRDTEAFF

V gene: TRBV14
D gene: .
J gene: TRBJ1-1
clone size: .
CDR3 DNA: TGTGCCAGCAGCCAAGTCGACAGCATTGAAGCTTTCTTT
CDR3 protein: CASSQVDSIEAFF

V gene: TRBV28
D gene: .
J gene: TRBJ2-5
clone size: once
CDR3 DNA: TGTGCCAGCGGGCTAGACAGGAGGCTCCAAGAGACCCAGTACTTC
CDR3 protein: CASGLDRRLQETQYF

V gene: TRBV9
D gene: TRBD1
J gene: TRBJ1-5
clone size: .
CDR3 DNA: TGTGCCAGCAGCCCGGGGACAGGGCAAGTTGGCAATCAGCCCCAGCATTTT
CDR3 protein: CASSPGTGQVGNQPQHF

V gene: TRBV6-2/TRBV6-3
D gene: TRBD2
J gene: TRBJ2-1
clone size: .
CDR3 DNA: TGTGCCAGCAGTCGGACTAGCGGTTCCTACAATGAGCAGTTCTTC
CDR3 protein: CASSRTSGSYNEQFF

V gene: TRBV7-2
D gene: .
J gene: TRBJ2-7
clone size: .
CDR3 DNA: TGTGCCAGCAGCTTACGCCCAGGGGACGGCGAGCAGTACTTC
CDR3 protein: CASSLRPGDGEQYF